In its sample, the clone carrying this T cell receptor beta chain was seen a few times. Its antigen is unidentified. The record originates from a study of beta chain features in type 1 diabetes. Overall study findings and caveats: It was among patients, rather than healthy donors, that naive, central memory and Treg TCRB repertoires appeared more similar. Diminished insertions and augmented deletions at VDJ junctions characterized type 1 diabetes patients.

Trimming removed 3 bases from V and 1 base from J, with 16 bases in between. This CDR3 spans 17 amino acids. Germline CDR1 reads KGHSH; CDR2 reads LQKENI. The whole isolated RNA underwent reverse transcription, so sequencing captured expressed TCRB transcripts. Sequencing used immunoSEQ multiplex PCR; TCRdb keeps in-frame clones, though not all of them. The sample has some 400,000 clones, over 13% seen once. The V gene is TRBV18, the J gene TRBJ1-5; D may be TRBD1 (6 bases). This TCR derives from a woman in her late teens or twenties in good health. Sequenced input: naive CD4+ T cells from blood. The CDR3 loop is CASSPAVTGMSNQPQHF. The CDR3 coding sequence is TGTGCCAGCTCACCGGCCGTCACAGGGATGAGCAATCAGCCCCAGCATTTT.